The T cell receptor beta chain under discussion was sequenced for a study of blood T cell repertoires in COVID-19. Study-wide background: COVID-19 samples from acute and convalescent phases originated in the United States, Italy and Spain.

Methods used by the authors: The authors estimated nucleated cell counts from reference gene primer amplification. Data came from immunoSEQ multiplex PCR; TCRdb stores just in-frame clones and leaves some out. V, J and clone size reflect that table, while D and trimming were determined from the DNA. This table has roughly 18,000 clones, 77% appearing once. This CDR3 comprises 17 residues. V was shortened by 6 bases and J by 6 bases, with 23 bases between the two germline ends. Germline V CDR1 and CDR2: KGHSH, LQKENI. The sequencing sample was made of peripheral blood. This receptor was identified in an older man with COVID-19, enrolled during active disease. The gene calls are TRBV18 and TRBJ2-2; a weak D match, TRBD1 (6 bases). The CDR3 here is CASSQPATGSGPGELFF. In DNA, the CDR3 is TGTGCCAGCTCGCAGCCCGCCACAGGGTCTGGTCCCGGGGAGCTGTTTTTT.